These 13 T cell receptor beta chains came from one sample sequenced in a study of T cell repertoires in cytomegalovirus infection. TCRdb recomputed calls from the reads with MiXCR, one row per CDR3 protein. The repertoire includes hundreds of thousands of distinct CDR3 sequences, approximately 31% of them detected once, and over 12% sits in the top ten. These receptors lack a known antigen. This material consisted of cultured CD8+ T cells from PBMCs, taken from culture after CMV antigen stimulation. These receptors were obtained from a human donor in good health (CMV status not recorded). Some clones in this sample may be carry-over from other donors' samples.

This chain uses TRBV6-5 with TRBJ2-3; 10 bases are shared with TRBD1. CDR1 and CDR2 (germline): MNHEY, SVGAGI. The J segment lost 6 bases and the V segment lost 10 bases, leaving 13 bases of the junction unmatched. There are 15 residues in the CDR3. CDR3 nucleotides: TGTGCCACCGGCCTGACAGGGGGCGCGTGGGATACGCAGTATTTT. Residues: CATGLTGGAWDTQYF.

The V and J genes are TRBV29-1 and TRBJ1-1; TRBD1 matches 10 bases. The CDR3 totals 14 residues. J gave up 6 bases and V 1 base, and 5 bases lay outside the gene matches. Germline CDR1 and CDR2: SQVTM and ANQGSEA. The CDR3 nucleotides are TGCAGCGTTGAAGTCGGGACAGGGGTCCCTGAAGCTTTCTTT. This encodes CSVEVGTGVPEAFF.

CDR3 nucleotides: TGCGCCAGCAGCCCTCGAGCAAGGCCAGAGACCCAGTACTTC. This encodes CASSPRARPETQYF. The chain uses TRBV4-1 and TRBJ2-5; D gene ambiguous. The CDR3 sequence is 14 residues long. In germline, CDR1 is MGHRA, CDR2 YSYEKL. V was cut by 4 bases and J by 4 bases, with 13 bases left in between.

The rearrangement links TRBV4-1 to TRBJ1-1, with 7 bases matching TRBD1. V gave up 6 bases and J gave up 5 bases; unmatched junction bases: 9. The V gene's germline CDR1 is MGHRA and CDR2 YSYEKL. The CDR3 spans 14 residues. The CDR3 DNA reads TGCGCCAGCAGTTGGGGAACAGGGGAGACTGAAGCTTTCTTT. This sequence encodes CASSWGTGETEAFF.

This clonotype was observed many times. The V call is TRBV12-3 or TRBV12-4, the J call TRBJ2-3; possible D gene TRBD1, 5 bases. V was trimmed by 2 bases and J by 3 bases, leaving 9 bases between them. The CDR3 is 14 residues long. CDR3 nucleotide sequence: TGTGCCAGCAGTTTATCGCAGGGTACAGATACGCAGTATTTT. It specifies CASSLSQGTDTQYF.

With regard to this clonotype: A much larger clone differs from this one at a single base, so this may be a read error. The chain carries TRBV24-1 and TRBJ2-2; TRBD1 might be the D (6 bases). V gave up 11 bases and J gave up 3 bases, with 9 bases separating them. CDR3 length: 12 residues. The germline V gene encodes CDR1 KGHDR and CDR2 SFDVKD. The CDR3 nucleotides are TGTGCCAGTAACAGGGACACCGGGGAGCTGTTTTTT. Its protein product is CASNRDTGELFF.

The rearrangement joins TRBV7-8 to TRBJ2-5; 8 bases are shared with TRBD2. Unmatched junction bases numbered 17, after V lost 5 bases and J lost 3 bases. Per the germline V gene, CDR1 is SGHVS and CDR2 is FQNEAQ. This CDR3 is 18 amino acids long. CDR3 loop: CASSEGVGGGPVEETQYF. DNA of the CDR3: TGTGCCAGCAGCGAAGGGGTGGGCGGGGGGCCCGTTGAAGAGACCCAGTACTTC. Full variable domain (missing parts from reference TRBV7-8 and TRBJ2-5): GAGVSQSPRYKVAKRGQDVALRCDPISGHVSLFWYQQALGQGPEFLTYFQNEAQLDKSGLPSDRFFAERPEGSVSTLKIQRTQQEDSAVYLCASSEGVGGGPVEETQYFGPGTRLLVL.

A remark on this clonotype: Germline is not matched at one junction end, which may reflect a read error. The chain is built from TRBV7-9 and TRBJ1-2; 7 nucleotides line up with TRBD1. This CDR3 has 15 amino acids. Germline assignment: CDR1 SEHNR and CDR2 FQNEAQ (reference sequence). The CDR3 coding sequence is TGTGCCGGCAGCCCCGAAGGGGGCGCATGGTATGGCTACACCTTC. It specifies CAGSPEGGAWYGYTF. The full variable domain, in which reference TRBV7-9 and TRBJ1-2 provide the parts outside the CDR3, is DTGVSQNPRHKITKRGQNVTFRCDPISEHNRLYWYRQTLGQGPEFLTYFQNEAQLEKSRLLSDRFSAERPKGSFSTLEIQRTEQGDSAMYLCAGSPEGGAWYGYTFGSGTRLTVV.

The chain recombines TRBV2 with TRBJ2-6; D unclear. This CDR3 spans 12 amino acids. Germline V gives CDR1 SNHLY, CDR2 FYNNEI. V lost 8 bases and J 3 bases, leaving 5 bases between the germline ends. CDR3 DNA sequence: TGTGCCAGCCTAGTTGGGGCCAACGTCCTGACTTTC. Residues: CASLVGANVLTF.

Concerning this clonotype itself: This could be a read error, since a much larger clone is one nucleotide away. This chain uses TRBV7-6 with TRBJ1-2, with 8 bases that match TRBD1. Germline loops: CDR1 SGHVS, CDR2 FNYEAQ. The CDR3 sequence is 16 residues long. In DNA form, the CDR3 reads TGTGCCAACAGCTTAACCGAGACAGGGGTAAACTATGGCTACACCTTC. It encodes CANSLTETGVNYGYTF.

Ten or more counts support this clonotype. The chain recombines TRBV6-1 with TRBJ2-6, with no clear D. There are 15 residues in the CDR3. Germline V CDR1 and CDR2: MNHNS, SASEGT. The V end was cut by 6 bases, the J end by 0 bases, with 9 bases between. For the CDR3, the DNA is TGTGCCAGCAGCCATCAATACTCTGGGGCCAACGTCCTGACTTTC. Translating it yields CASSHQYSGANVLTF.

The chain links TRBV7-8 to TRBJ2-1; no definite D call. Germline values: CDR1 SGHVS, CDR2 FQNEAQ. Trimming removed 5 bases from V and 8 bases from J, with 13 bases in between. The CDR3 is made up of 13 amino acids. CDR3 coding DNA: TGTGCCAGCAGCGTACTTCGATCCGATGAGCAGTTCTTC. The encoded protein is CASSVLRSDEQFF.

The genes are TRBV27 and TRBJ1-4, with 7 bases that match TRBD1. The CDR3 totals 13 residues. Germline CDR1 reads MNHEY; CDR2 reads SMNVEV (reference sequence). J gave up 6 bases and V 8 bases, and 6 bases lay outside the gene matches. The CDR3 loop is CASGGGVHEKLFF. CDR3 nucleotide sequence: TGTGCCAGCGGAGGGGGCGTGCATGAAAAACTGTTTTTT.